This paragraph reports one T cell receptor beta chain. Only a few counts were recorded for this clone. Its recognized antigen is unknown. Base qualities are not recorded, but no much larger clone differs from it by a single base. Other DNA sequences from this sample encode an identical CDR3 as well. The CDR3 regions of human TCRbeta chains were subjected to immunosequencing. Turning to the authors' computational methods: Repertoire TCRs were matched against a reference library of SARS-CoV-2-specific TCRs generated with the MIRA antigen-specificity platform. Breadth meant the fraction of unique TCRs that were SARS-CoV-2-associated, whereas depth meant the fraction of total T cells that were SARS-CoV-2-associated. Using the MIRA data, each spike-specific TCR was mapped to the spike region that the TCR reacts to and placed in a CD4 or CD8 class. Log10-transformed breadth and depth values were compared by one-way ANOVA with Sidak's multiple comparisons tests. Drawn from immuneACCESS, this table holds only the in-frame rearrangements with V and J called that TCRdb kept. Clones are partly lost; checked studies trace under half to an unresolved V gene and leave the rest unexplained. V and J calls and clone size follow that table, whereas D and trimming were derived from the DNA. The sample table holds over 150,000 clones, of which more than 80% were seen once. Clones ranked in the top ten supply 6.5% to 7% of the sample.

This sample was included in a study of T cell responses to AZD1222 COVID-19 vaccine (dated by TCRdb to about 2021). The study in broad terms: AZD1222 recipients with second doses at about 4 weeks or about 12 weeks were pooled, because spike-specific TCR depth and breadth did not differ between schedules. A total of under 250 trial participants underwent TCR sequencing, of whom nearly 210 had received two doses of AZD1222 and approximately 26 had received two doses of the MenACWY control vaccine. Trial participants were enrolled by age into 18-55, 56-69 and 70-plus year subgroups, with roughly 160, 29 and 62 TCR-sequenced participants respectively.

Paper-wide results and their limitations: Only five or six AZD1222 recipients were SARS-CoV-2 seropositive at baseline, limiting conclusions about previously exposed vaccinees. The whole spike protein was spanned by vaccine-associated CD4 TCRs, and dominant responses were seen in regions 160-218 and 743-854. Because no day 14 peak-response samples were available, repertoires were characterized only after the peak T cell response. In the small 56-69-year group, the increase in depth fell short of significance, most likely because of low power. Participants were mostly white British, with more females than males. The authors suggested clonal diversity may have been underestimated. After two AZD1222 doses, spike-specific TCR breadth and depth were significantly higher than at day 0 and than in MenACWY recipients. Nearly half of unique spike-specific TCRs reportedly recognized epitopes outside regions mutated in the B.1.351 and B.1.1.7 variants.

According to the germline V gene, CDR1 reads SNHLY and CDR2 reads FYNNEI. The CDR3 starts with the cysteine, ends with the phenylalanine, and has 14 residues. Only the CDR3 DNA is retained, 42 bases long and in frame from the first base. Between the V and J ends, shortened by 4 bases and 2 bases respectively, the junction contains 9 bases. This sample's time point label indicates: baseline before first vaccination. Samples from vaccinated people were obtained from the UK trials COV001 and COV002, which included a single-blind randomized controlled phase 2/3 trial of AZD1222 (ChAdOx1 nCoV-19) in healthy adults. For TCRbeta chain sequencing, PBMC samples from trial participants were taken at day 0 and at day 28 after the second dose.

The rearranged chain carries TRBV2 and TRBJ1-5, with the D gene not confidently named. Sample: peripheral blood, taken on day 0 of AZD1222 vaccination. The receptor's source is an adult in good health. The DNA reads TGTGCCAGCAGTGTTGAAAGGGGCAATCAGCCCCAGCATTTT. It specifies CASSVERGNQPQHF.